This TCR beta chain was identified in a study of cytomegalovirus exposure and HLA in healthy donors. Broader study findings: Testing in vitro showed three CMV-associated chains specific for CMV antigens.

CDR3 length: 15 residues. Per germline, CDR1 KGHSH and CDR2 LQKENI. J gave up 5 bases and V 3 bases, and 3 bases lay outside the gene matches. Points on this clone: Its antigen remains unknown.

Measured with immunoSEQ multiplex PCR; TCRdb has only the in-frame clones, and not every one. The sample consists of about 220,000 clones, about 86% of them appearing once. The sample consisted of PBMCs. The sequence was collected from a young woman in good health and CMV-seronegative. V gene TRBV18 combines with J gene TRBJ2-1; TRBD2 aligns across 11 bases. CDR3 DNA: TGTGCCAGCTCACCGACTAGCGGGACAGACAATGAGCAGTTCTTC. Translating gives CASSPTSGTDNEQFF.